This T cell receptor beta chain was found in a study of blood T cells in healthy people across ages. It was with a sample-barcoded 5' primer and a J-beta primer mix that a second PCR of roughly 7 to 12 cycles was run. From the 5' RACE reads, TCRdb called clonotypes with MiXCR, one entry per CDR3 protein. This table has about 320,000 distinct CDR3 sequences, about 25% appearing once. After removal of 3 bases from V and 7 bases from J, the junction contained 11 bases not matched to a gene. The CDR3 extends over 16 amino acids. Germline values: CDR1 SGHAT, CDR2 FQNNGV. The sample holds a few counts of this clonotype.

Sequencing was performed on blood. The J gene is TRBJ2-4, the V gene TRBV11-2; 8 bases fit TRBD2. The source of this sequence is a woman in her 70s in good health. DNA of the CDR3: TGTGCCAGCAGCTTCGCCACCGGGACTAGTTTTAACATTCAGTACTTC. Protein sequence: CASSFATGTSFNIQYF.